This T cell receptor beta chain was sequenced during a study of blood T cell repertoires in COVID-19. Sequenced by immunoSEQ multiplex PCR; TCRdb stores in-frame clones only, minus some. The table has roughly 190,000 clones, 84% seen once. The germline V gene encodes CDR1 WNHNN and CDR2 SYGVQD (reference sequence). V was clipped by 3 bases and J by 2 bases, with 14 bases between them. The CDR3 has 16 residues. This clonotype was obtained from a woman aged 25-40 years who had been exposed to COVID-19. The specimen was PBMCs or T cells enriched from blood (not recorded which). This rearrangement joins TRBV10-1 to TRBJ1-5, with D hard to call. The CDR3 loop reads CASSDSLRACNQPQHF. As DNA, the CDR3 is TGCGCCAGCAGTGATTCCTTGAGGGCTTGCAATCAGCCCCAGCATTTT.